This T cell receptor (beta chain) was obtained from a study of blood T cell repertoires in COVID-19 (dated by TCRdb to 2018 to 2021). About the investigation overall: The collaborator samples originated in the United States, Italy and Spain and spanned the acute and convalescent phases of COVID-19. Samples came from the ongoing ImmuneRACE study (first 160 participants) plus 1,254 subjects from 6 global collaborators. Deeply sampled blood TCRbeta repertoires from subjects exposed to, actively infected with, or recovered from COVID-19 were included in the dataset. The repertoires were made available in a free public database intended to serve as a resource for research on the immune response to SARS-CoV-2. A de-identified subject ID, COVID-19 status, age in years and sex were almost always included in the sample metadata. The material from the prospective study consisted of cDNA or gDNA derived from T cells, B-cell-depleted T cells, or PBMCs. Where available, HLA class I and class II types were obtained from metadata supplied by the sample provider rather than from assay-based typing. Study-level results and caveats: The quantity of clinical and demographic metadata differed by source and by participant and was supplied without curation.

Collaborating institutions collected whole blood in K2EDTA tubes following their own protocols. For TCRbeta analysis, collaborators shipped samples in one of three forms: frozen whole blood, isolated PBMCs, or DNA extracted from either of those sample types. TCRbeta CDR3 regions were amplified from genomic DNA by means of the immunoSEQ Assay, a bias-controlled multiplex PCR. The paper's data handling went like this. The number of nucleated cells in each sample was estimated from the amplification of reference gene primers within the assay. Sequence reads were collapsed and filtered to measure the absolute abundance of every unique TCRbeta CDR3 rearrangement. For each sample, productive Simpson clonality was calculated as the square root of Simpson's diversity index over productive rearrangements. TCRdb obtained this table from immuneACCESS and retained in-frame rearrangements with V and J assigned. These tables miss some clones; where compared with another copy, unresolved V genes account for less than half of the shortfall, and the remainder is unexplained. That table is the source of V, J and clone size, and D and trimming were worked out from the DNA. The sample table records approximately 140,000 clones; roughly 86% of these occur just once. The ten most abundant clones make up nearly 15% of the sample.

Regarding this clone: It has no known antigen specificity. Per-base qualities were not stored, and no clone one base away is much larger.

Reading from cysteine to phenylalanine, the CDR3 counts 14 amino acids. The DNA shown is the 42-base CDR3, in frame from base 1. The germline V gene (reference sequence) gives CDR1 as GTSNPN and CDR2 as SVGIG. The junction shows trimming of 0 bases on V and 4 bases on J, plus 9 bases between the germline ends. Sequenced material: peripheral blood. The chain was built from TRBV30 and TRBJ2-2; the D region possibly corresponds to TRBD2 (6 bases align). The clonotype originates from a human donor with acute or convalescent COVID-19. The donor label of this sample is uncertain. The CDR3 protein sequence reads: CAWSVGGGTGELFF. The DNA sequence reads TGTGCCTGGAGTGTCGGGGGTGGCACCGGGGAGCTGTTTTTT.